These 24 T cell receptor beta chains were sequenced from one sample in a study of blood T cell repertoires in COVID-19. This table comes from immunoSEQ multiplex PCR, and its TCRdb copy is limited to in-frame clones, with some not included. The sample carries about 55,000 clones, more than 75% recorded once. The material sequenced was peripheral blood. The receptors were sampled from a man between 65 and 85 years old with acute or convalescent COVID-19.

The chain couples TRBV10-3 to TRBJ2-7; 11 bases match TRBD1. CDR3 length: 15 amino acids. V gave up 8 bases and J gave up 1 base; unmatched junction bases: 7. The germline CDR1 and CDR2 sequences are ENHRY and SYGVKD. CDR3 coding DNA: TGTGCCATCCGGGGGACAGGGGGAAGGTCCTACGAGCAGTACTTC. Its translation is CAIRGTGGRSYEQYF.

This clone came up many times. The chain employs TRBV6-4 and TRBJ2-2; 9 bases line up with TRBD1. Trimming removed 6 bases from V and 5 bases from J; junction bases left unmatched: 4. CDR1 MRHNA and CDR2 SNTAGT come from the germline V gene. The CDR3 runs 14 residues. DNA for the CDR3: TGTGCCAGCAGCGGGACAGGGCCGACCGGGGAGCTGTTTTTT. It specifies CASSGTGPTGELFF.

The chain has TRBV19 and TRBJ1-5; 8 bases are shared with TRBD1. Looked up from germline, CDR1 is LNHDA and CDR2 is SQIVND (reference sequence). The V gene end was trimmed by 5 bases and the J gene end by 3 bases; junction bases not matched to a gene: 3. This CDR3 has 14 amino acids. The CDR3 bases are TGTGCCAGTAGTGGGACAGGCGACAATCAGCCCCAGCATTTT. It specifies CASSGTGDNQPQHF.

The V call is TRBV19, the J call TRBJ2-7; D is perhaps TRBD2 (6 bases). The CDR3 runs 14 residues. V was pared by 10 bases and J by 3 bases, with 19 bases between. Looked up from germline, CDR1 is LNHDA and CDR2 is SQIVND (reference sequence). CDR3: CATRGGGTFYEQYF. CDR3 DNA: TGTGCCACCCGCGGCGGCGGGACCTTCTACGAGCAGTACTTC.

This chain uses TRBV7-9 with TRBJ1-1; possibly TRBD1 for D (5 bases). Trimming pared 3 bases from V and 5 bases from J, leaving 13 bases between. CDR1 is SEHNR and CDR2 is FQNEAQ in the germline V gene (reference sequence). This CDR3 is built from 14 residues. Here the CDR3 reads CASSFGGQTTEAFF. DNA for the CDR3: TGTGCCAGCAGCTTCGGGGGTCAGACGACTGAAGCTTTCTTT.

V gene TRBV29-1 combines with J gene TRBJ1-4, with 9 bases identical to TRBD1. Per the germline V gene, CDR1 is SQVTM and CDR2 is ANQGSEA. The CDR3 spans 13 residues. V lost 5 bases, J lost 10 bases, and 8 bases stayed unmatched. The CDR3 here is CSVKTGGSAKLFF. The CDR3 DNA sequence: TGCAGCGTTAAGACAGGGGGTTCGGCAAAACTGTTTTTT.

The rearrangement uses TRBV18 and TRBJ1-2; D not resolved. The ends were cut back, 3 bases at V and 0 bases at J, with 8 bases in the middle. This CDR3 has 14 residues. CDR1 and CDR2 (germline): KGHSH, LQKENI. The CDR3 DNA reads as TGTGCCAGCTCACCTTTTGAGACTAACTATGGCTACACCTTC. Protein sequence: CASSPFETNYGYTF.

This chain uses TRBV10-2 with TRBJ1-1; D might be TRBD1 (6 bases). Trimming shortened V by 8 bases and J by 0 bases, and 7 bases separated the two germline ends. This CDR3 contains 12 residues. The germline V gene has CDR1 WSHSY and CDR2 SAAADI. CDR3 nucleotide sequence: TGCGCCAGCGGACAGATGAACACTGAAGCTTTCTTT. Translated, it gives CASGQMNTEAFF.

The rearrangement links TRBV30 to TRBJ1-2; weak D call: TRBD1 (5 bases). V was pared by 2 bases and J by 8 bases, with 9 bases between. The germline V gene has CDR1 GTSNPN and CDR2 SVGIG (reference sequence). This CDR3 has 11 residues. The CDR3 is CAWSKGYGYTF. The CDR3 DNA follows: TGTGCCTGGAGTAAGGGGTACGGCTACACCTTC. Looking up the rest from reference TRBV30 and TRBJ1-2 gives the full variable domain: SQTIHQWPATLVQPVGSPLSLECTVEGTSNPNLYWYRQAAGRGLQLLFYSVGIGQISSEVPQNLSASRPQDRQFILSSKKLLLSDSGFYLCAWSKGYGYTFGSGTRLTVV.

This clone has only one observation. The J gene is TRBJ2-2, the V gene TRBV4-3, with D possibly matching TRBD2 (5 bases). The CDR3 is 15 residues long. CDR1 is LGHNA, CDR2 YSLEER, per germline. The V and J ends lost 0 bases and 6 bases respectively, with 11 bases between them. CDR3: CASSQERVRAGELFF. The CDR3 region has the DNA TGCGCCAGCAGCCAAGAAAGGGTGAGGGCCGGGGAGCTGTTTTTT.

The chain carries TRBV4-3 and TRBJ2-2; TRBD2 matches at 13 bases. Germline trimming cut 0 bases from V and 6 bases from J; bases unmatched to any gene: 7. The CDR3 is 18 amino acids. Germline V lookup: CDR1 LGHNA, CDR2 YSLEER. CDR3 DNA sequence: TGCGCCAGCAGCCAAGATCCCGGACTAGCGGGAGTTCCCGGGGAGCTGTTTTTT. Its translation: CASSQDPGLAGVPGELFF.

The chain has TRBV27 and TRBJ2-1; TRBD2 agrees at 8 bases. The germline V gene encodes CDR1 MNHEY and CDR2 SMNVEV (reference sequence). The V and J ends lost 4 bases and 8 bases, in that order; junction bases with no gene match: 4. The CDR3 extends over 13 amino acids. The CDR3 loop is CASSWDGGDEQFF. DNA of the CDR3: TGTGCCAGCAGTTGGGACGGGGGGGATGAGCAGTTCTTC.

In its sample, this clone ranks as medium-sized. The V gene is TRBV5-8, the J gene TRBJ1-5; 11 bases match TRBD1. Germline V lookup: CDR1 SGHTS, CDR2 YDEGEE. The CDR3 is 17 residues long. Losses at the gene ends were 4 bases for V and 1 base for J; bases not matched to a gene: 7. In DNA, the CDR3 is TGTGCCAGCAGCGGAAGGGACAGGGGGACGAGCAATCAGCCCCAGCATTTT. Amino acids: CASSGRDRGTSNQPQHF.

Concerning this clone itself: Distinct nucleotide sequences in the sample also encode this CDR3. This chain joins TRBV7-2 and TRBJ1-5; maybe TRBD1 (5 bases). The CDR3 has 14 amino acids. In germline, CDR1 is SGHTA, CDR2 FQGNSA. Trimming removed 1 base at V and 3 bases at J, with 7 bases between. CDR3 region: CASSLGQSNQPQHF. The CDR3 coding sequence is TGTGCCAGCAGCTTAGGACAGTCCAATCAGCCCCAGCATTTT.

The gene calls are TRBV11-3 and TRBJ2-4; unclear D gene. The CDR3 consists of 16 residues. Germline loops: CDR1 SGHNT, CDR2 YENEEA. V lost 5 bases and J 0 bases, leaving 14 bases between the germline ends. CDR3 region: CASSLRVILAKNIQYF. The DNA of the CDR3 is TGTGCCAGCAGCCTACGGGTAATCCTAGCCAAAAACATTCAGTACTTC.

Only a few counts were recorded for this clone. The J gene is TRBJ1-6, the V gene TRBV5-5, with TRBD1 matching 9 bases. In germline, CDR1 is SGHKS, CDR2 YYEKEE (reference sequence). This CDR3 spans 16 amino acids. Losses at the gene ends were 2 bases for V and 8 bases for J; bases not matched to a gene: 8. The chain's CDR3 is CASSFGQGRRDSPLHF. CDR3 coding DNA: TGTGCCAGCAGCTTTGGACAGGGGAGGAGGGATTCACCCCTCCACTTT.

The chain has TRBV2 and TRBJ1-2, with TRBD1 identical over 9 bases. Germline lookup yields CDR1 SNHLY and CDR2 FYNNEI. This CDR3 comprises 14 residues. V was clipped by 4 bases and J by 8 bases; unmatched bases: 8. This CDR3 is CASSVGTGFGGYTF. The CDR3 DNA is TGTGCCAGCAGTGTGGGGACAGGGTTCGGCGGCTACACCTTC. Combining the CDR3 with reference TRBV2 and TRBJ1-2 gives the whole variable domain EPEVTQTPSHQVTQMGQEVILRCVPISNHLYFYWYRQILGQKVEFLVSFYNNEISEKSEIFDDQFSVERPDGSNFTLKIRSTKLEDSAMYFCASSVGTGFGGYTFGSGTRLTVV.

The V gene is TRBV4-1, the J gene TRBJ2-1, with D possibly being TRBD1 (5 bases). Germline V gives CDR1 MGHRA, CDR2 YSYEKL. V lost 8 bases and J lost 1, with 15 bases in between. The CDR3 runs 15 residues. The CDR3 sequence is CASSSRQGSYNEQFF. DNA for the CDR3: TGCGCCAGCTCCTCTCGCCAGGGTTCCTACAATGAGCAGTTCTTC.

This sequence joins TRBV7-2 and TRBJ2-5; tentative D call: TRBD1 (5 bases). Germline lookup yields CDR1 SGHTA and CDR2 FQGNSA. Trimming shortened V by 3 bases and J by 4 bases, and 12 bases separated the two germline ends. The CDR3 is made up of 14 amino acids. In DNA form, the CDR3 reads TGTGCCAGCAGCTTCAATCAGGGTGTAGAGACCCAGTACTTC. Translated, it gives CASSFNQGVETQYF.

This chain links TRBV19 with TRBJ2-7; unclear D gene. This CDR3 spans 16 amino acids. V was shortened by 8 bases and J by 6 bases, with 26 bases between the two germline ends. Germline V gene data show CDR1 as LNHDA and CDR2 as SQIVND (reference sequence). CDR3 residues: CASRPPPHHMGLEQYF. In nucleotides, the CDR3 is TGTGCCAGTCGACCCCCCCCACATCATATGGGCCTCGAGCAGTACTTC.

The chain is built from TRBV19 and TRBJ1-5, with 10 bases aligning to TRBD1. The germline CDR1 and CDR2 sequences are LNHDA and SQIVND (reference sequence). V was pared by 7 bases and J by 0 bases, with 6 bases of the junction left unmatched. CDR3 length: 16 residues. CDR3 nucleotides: TGTGCCAGTAAAGACAGGGGGCGAGGTAGCAATCAGCCCCAGCATTTT. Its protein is CASKDRGRGSNQPQHF. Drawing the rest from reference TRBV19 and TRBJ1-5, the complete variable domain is DGGITQSPKYLFRKEGQNVTLSCEQNLNHDAMYWYRQDPGQGLRLIYYSQIVNDFQKGDIAEGYSVSREKKESFPLTVTSAQKNPTAFYLCASKDRGRGSNQPQHFGDGTRLSIL.

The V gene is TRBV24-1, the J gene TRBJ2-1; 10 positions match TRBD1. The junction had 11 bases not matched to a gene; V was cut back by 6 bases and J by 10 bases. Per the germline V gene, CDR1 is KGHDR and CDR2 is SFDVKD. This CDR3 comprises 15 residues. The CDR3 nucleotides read TGTGCCACCAGTCGGACAGGGGGTCTAGCGTTCGAGCAGTTCTTC. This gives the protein CATSRTGGLAFEQFF.

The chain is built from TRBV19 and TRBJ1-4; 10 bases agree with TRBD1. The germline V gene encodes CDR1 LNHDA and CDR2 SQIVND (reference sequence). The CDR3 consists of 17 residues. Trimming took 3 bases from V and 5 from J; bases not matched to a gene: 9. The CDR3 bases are TGTGCCAGTAGTATTGCGGGGGACAGGGGTCTAAATGAAAAACTGTTTTTT. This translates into CASSIAGDRGLNEKLFF.

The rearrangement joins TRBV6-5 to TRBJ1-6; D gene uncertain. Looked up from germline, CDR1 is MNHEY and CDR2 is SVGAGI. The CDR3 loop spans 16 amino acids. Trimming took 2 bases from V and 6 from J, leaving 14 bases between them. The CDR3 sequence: CASSYAAIPGNSPLHF. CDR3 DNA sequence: TGTGCCAGCAGTTACGCGGCCATACCTGGTAATTCACCCCTCCACTTT.